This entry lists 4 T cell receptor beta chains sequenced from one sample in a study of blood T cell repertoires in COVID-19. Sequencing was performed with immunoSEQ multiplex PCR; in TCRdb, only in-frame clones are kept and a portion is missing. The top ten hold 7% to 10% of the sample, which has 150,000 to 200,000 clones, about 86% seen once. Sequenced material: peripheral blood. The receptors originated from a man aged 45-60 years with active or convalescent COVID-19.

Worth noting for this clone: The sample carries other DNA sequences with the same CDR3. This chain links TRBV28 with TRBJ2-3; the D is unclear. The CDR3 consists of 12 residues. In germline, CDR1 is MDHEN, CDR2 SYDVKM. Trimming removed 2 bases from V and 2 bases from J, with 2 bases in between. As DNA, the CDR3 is TGTGCCAGCAGTTTACTCACAGATACGCAGTATTTT. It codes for CASSLLTDTQYF.

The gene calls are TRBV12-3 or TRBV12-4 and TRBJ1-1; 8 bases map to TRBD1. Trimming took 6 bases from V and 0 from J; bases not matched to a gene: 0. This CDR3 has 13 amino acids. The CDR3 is CASRQGVNTEAFF. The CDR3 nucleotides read TGTGCCAGCAGACAGGGGGTGAACACTGAAGCTTTCTTT.

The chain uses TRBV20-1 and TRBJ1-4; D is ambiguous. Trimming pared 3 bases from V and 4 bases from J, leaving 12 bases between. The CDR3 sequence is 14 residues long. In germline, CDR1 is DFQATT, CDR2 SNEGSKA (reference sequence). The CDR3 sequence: CSASSRGDNEKLFF. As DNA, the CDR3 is TGCAGTGCTAGTAGCCGGGGAGATAATGAAAAACTGTTTTTT.

The CDR3 sequence is CASSLLTGNSGNTIYF. The CDR3 bases are TGTGCCAGCTCACTTCTAACAGGGAACTCTGGAAACACCATATATTTT. The rearrangement joins TRBV18 to TRBJ1-3, with D tentatively TRBD1 (6 bases). The CDR3 contains 16 residues. V was pared by 4 bases and J by 0 bases, with 13 bases between. Germline CDR1 is KGHSH and CDR2 is LQKENI. The full variable domain, completed using reference TRBV18 and TRBJ1-3, is NAGVMQNPRHLVRRRGQEARLRCSPMKGHSHVYWYRQLPEEGLKFMVYLQKENIIDESGMPKERFSAEFPKEGPSILRIQQVVRGDSAAYFCASSLLTGNSGNTIYFGEGSWLTVV.